This T cell receptor (beta chain) comes out of a study of blood T cell repertoires in COVID-19. Study summary: Specimens from acute and convalescent COVID-19 originated in the United States, Italy and Spain. Sources were T cells, B-cell-depleted T cells, or PBMCs; the material itself was cDNA or gDNA.

Clones were sequenced by immunoSEQ multiplex PCR, and TCRdb holds only the in-frame ones, with some missing. The data hold over 350,000 clones, with over 75% observed a single time. This CDR3 has 14 residues. Trimming stripped 5 bases from V and 8 bases from J, with 15 bases between. The germline CDR1 and CDR2 sequences are KGHSH and LQKENI. Residents of about two dozen US areas, aged about 18 to 95 years, made up the participants. Participants reported their clinical history, and cohort assignment relied on those reports. This TCR was recovered from a woman aged 25-40 years with acute COVID-19. The chain couples TRBV18 to TRBJ1-4; maybe TRBD1 (6 bases). Sequencing was performed on PBMCs or T cells enriched from blood (not recorded which). The CDR3 DNA is TGTGCCAGCTCATCGCGGGGGCAGGGGGAAAAACTGTTTTTT. Protein: CASSSRGQGEKLFF. Supplemented by reference TRBV18 and TRBJ1-4, the full variable domain reads NAGVMQNPRHLVRRRGQEARLRCSPMKGHSHVYWYRQLPEEGLKFMVYLQKENIIDESGMPKERFSAEFPKEGPSILRIQQVVRGDSAAYFCASSSRGQGEKLFFGSGTQLSVL.